One sample yielded the 5 T cell receptor beta chains listed below, sequenced in a study of vaccination and CD4 T cells after COVID-19. Treatment here: roughly 10-day PBMC culture with coronavirus spike peptide pools or control peptides (ViraFEST assay). These receptors' targets are unknown. The Oncomine TCR Beta short-read assay sequenced DNA from cultured CD4+ T cells. TCRdb fed the PCR reads into MiXCR, producing one record per CDR3 protein. The sample includes 17,000 or so distinct CDR3 sequences, approximately 54% seen only once; the top ten take about 9.9%. Sequencing was performed on CD4+ T cells from blood, cultured in vitro. All receptors come from a human donor who had recovered from COVID-19.

The chain is built from TRBV4-3 and TRBJ2-7; the match to TRBD1 covers 7 bases. The germline gives CDR1 LGHNA, CDR2 YSLEER. The V segment lost 2 bases and the J segment 5 bases; nucleotides outside the gene matches: 9. The CDR3 loop spans 15 amino acids. The CDR3 here is CASSQRYRGADEQYF. For the CDR3, the DNA is TGCGCCAGCAGCCAACGATACAGGGGAGCCGACGAGCAGTACTTC.

The genes are TRBV7-3 and TRBJ1-2, with D tentatively TRBD1 (6 bases). Trimming pared 4 bases from V and 8 bases from J, leaving 14 bases between. CDR3 length equals 13 residues. CDR1 is SGHTA, CDR2 FQGTGA, per germline. CDR3 DNA: TGTGCCAGCAGCTCGCCGACAGGCCGGGGCTACACCTTC. The encoded protein is CASSSPTGRGYTF.

This rearrangement joins TRBV7-6 to TRBJ2-1, with no clear D. The CDR3 runs 12 residues. Germline V lookup: CDR1 SGHVS, CDR2 FNYEAQ. Trimming pared 3 bases from V and 7 bases from J, leaving 7 bases between. As DNA, the CDR3 is TGTGCCAGCAGCTTCGATGGGAATGAGCAGTTCTTC. Its translation: CASSFDGNEQFF.

The V gene is TRBV20-1, the J gene TRBJ1-6; D perhaps matches TRBD1 (5 bases). Germline assignment: CDR1 DFQATT and CDR2 SNEGSKA (reference sequence). This CDR3 comprises 15 residues. V lost 0 bases to trimming and J lost 7 bases, with 13 bases between them. CDR3 nucleotides: TGCAGTGCTAGAGAGTGGCCAGGGTTAAATTCACCCCTCCACTTT. This translates into CSAREWPGLNSPLHF.

The rearrangement uses TRBV15 and TRBJ1-1; 10 nucleotides line up with TRBD1. V lost 5 bases and J lost 4; bases outside the gene matches: 1. Per germline, CDR1 LNHNV and CDR2 YYDKDF (reference sequence). The CDR3 extends over 13 amino acids. The CDR3 DNA is TGTGCCACCAGCCGGGACAGGGGCACTGAAGCTTTCTTT. It specifies CATSRDRGTEAFF.